A selection of T cell receptor beta chains follows, all from one sample in a study of blood T cell repertoires in COVID-19. Libraries were prepared by immunoSEQ multiplex PCR; TCRdb keeps only in-frame clonotypes and omits some of them. The table lists 310,000 or so clones, approximately 83% of them singletons, with over 2% in the top ten. The specimen was peripheral blood. The origin of the receptors is a woman aged 25-40 years who had recovered from COVID-19. CDR3s leave out the opening cysteine and the closing phenylalanine or tryptophan. Clone size is not always given. Where it is, it says once, few, many or a class for expanded clones.

>TRBV5-5|-|TRBJ2-2
ASSRSAGTGGFTGELF
>TRBV19|-|TRBJ1-2
ASMPQGQGVDGYT
>TRBV5-4|-|TRBJ2-3
ASSLGSRAPDTQY
>TRBV5-1|-|TRBJ2-1
ASSLEGDQYNEQF
>TRBV6-5|-|TRBJ1-5
ASSFWDRGNQPQH
>TRBV20-1|-|TRBJ1-2
SASKGADYGYT
>TRBV5-6|-|TRBJ2-5
ASSLWRGTSGHRQETQY
>TRBV6-5|-|TRBJ1-1
ASSYLKTGLNTEAF
>TRBV5-1|once|TRBJ1-1
ASSSPFGEAF
>TRBV4-1|-|TRBJ2-7
ASSLGSSSYEQY
>TRBV2|once|TRBJ1-2
ASSVFLGSGGYT
>TRBV5-4|few|TRBJ1-2
ASSLSEAYGYT
>TRBV4-1|-|TRBJ1-1
ASSQPRASTEAF
>TRBV7-9|-|TRBJ2-7
ASSLTGGGGEQY
>TRBV7-6|-|TRBJ1-3
ASGDRSSGNTIY
>TRBV7-9|-|TRBJ1-4
ASSRREGNEKLF
>TRBV29-1|-|TRBJ1-3
SVEDSYTGSGNTIY
>TRBV3-1/TRBV3-2|-|TRBJ1-2
ASSHLTIYGYT
>TRBV18|-|TRBJ1-2
ASSPSRATYGYT
>TRBV7-9|-|TRBJ2-7
ASSSKTGGIYEQY
>TRBV19|once|TRBJ2-1
ASSRTGTNNEQF
>TRBV4-1|-|TRBJ1-1
ASEATDGAF
>TRBV7-3|few|TRBJ2-2
ASSVGPRGNTGELF
>TRBV6-5|-|TRBJ1-6
ASKRQEGTPLH
>TRBV5-1|once|TRBJ2-2
ASSLDSWELF
>TRBV5-4|-|TRBJ1-2
ASSLVGAANYGYT
>TRBV6-4|-|TRBJ1-1
ASSETEWNTEAF
>TRBV7-9|few|TRBJ1-2
ASSSSPSPGNYGYT
>TRBV7-2|once|TRBJ1-2
ASSLGGYENYGYT
>TRBV6-1|few|TRBJ2-5
ASSERADQETQY
>TRBV6-5|-|TRBJ1-2
ASHRGKGDGYT
>TRBV18|-|TRBJ2-7
ASSPSGGAGEQY
>TRBV13|-|TRBJ2-2
ASSRRWVQNTGELF
>TRBV9|-|TRBJ1-2
ASSVDRLGSYT
>TRBV6-5|-|TRBJ1-2
ASSYSLSGLYGYT
>TRBV5-1|-|TRBJ2-7
ASSLGQARGYEQY
>TRBV5-4|-|TRBJ2-5
ASMRDRQETQY
>TRBV11-1|-|TRBJ2-2
ASSPSGRAMGELF
>TRBV5-4|-|TRBJ2-7
ASSRKSGGDSYEQY
>TRBV18|-|TRBJ1-6
ASSPRGGSPLH
>TRBV2|-|TRBJ2-1
ASSKNAGMDNEQF
>TRBV5-8|once|TRBJ1-2
ASRRPGQGAGYT
>TRBV10-2|-|TRBJ1-1
ASSGSTGSTEAF
>TRBV19|-|TRBJ1-4
ASRRQGATNEKLF
>TRBV6-5|-|TRBJ1-2
ASSFRGPGGYT
>TRBV18|-|TRBJ1-1
ASSPRPGEGAEAF
>TRBV7-6|-|TRBJ1-4
ASSLEGTGSEKLF
>TRBV5-1|-|TRBJ2-1
ASSFVEDSSSYNEQF
>TRBV7-9|-|TRBJ2-4
ASSPDRFDLAKNIQY
>TRBV28|-|TRBJ1-3
ASSLVAGSYNTIY
>TRBV19|-|TRBJ1-2
ASSPPGSGTGANYGYT
>TRBV7-2|-|TRBJ1-3
ASSLGGRGGSGNTIY
>TRBV12-3/TRBV12-4|-|TRBJ2-7
ASSFRTGSEQY
>TRBV6-2/TRBV6-3|-|TRBJ2-5
ASSLGLAGQTQY
>TRBV7-3|-|TRBJ2-1
ASSSTRTGAYNEQF